Following are 26 T cell receptor beta chains from one sample sequenced in a study of cytomegalovirus exposure and HLA in healthy donors. Profiled with immunoSEQ multiplex PCR; TCRdb holds only in-frame clones, not every one. The sample has some 180,000 clones, 86% seen once. Sequencing was performed on PBMCs. All receptors derive from a man aged 25-45 years in good health and CMV-seropositive.

The genes are TRBV2 and TRBJ2-3; D may be TRBD2 (6 bases). This CDR3 comprises 13 residues. V was trimmed by 9 bases and J by 3 bases, leaving 13 bases between them. The germline gives CDR1 SNHLY, CDR2 FYNNEI. The CDR3, as DNA: TGTGCCAGGGGGGGAGTTGGTACAGATACGCAGTATTTT. This codes for CARGGVGTDTQYF.

The V and J genes are TRBV7-6 and TRBJ2-1, with D unclear. Trimming took 5 bases from V and 9 from J, leaving 8 bases between them. CDR3 length equals 11 residues. Germline V gene data show CDR1 as SGHVS and CDR2 as FNYEAQ. CDR3 in DNA: TGTGCCAGCAGCCGATGGGGTGAGCAGTTCTTC. Protein: CASSRWGEQFF.

Turning to this clone: Other DNA sequences in this sample translate to the same CDR3. This chain joins TRBV11-3 and TRBJ2-3, with no clear D. The V gene's germline CDR1 is SGHNT and CDR2 YENEEA. The CDR3 loop spans 12 amino acids. V lost 0 bases to trimming and J lost 6 bases, with 4 bases between them. The CDR3 sequence: CASSLDRDTQYF. CDR3 coding DNA: TGTGCCAGCAGCTTAGACAGGGATACGCAGTATTTT.

V is TRBV13 and J is TRBJ2-7, with D possibly matching TRBD1 (6 bases). This CDR3 contains 12 residues. Trimming took off 4 bases at V and 6 bases at J, with 10 bases between the two ends. Germline CDR1 is PRHDT and CDR2 is FYEKMQ (reference sequence). CDR3 nucleotides: TGTGCCAGCAGCTCCACAGGGCGCGAGCAGTACTTC. Translated, it gives CASSSTGREQYF.

V usage is TRBV7-3 and J usage is TRBJ2-7; no firm D call. The CDR3 extends over 13 amino acids. Germline loops: CDR1 SGHTA, CDR2 FQGTGA. With 0 bases removed from V and 5 bases from J, the gap between germline ends came to 8 bases. The CDR3 DNA sequence: TGTGCCAGCAGCTTAACCCCCGGGCACGAGCAGTACTTC. Amino acids: CASSLTPGHEQYF.

The chain joins TRBV29-1 to TRBJ2-7; D assignment may be TRBD1 or TRBD2 (5 bases each). Germline values: CDR1 SQVTM, CDR2 ANQGSEA. The CDR3 length is 12 residues. V lost 3 bases to trimming and J lost 4 bases, with 10 bases between them. The CDR3 reads CSVEGDAYEQYF. CDR3 coding DNA: TGCAGCGTTGAGGGGGACGCTTACGAGCAGTACTTC.

This clone was seen a handful of times. J is TRBJ2-1 and V is TRBV9; D ambiguous. In germline, CDR1 is SGDLS, CDR2 YYNGEE. This CDR3 has 14 residues. The V gene lost 3 bases and the J gene lost 5 bases, with 12 bases spanning the gap. This CDR3 is CASSAVDNHNEQFF. CDR3 in DNA: TGTGCCAGCAGCGCCGTCGACAATCACAATGAGCAGTTCTTC. The whole variable domain, remainder taken from reference TRBV9 and TRBJ2-1, is DSGVTQTPKHLITATGQRVTLRCSPRSGDLSVYWYQQSLDQGLQFLIQYYNGEERAKGNILERFSAQQFPDLHSELNLSSLELGDSALYFCASSAVDNHNEQFFGPGTRLTVL.

The genes are TRBV5-1 and TRBJ2-1; 9 bases line up with TRBD1. CDR3 length equals 16 residues. The ends lost 0 bases at V and 1 base at J; junction bases unmatched: 2. Germline V gene lookup returns CDR1 SGHRS and CDR2 YFSETQ. CDR3 bases: TGCGCCAGCAGCTTGGCCGGGACAGGGTCCTACAATGAGCAGTTCTTC. Protein sequence: CASSLAGTGSYNEQFF.

The chain links TRBV29-1 to TRBJ2-7; D is uncertain. Germline CDR1 is SQVTM and CDR2 is ANQGSEA. V was shortened by 8 bases and J by 0 bases, with 17 bases between the two germline ends. The CDR3 contains 14 residues. For the CDR3, the DNA is TGCAGCATACGTCGACCGGAGAGCTCCTACGAGCAGTACTTC. Its protein is CSIRRPESSYEQYF.

V usage is TRBV7-9 and J usage is TRBJ2-3, with 9 bases lining up with TRBD2. Germline V gene data show CDR1 as SEHNR and CDR2 as FQNEAQ (reference sequence). This CDR3 has 14 residues. Trimming removed 5 bases from V and 5 bases from J; junction bases left unmatched: 5. CDR3 in amino acids: CASSILAGLDTQYF. The CDR3 DNA reads as TGTGCCAGCAGCATACTAGCGGGTTTAGATACGCAGTATTTT.

This chain links TRBV4-3 with TRBJ1-3, with D unclear. CDR3 length: 15 residues. With 1 base removed from V and 1 base from J, the gap between germline ends came to 8 bases. Germline-derived CDR1 and CDR2 are LGHNA and YSLEER. The CDR3 reads CASSQGLYSGNTIYF. The DNA of the CDR3 is TGCGCCAGCAGCCAAGGGTTGTATTCTGGAAACACCATATATTTT.

The chain joins TRBV7-2 to TRBJ2-3; D unresolved. Trimming took 1 base from V and 0 from J, leaving 8 bases between them. Germline CDR1 reads SGHTA; CDR2 reads FQGNSA. The CDR3 length is 15 residues. The CDR3 DNA is TGTGCCAGCAGCTTAGTAGAATCTAGCACAGATACGCAGTATTTT. Its translation: CASSLVESSTDTQYF.

The genes are TRBV9 and TRBJ2-1; tentative D call: TRBD2 (5 bases). The length of the CDR3 is 14 residues. Germline V gene sequence: CDR1 SGDLS, CDR2 YYNGEE. V lost 4 bases and J 5 bases, leaving 13 bases between the germline ends. The DNA of the CDR3 is TGTGCCAGCAGCCCCTGGACTGGAAACAATGAGCAGTTCTTC. It specifies CASSPWTGNNEQFF.

The CDR3 sequence: CASSPQNADTQYF. CDR3 coding DNA: TGTGCCAGCTCCCCCCAAAATGCAGATACGCAGTATTTT. The genes are TRBV5-4 and TRBJ2-3; D not certain. The CDR3 extends over 13 amino acids. V dropped 7 bases and J dropped 4 bases, with 13 bases sitting between them. Per the germline V gene, CDR1 is SGHNT and CDR2 is YYREEE (reference sequence). The full variable domain, completed using reference TRBV5-4 and TRBJ2-3, is ETGVTQSPTHLIKTRGQQVTLRCSSQSGHNTVSWYQQALGQGPQFIFQYYREEENGRGNFPPRFSGLQFPNYSSELNVNALELDDSALYLCASSPQNADTQYFGPGTRLTVL.

This chain joins TRBV5-1 and TRBJ2-7; 10 nucleotides match TRBD1. CDR3 length equals 15 residues. Germline V gene sequence: CDR1 SGHRS, CDR2 YFSETQ. The V segment lost 4 bases and the J segment 5 bases; nucleotides outside the gene matches: 9. CDR3 in amino acids: CASSTDRGGLDEQYF. As DNA, the CDR3 is TGCGCCAGCAGCACGGACAGGGGGGGCCTTGACGAGCAGTACTTC.

The CDR3 is CASSPNRRTNTEAFF. CDR3 coding DNA: TGTGCCAGCAGTCCAAACCGGCGGACGAACACTGAAGCTTTCTTT. The rearrangement joins TRBV28 to TRBJ1-1; no definite D call. The CDR3 extends over 15 amino acids. V was pared by 5 bases and J by 1 base, with 14 bases between. Germline V gene lookup returns CDR1 MDHEN and CDR2 SYDVKM. Variable domain in full (rest from reference TRBV28 and TRBJ1-1): DVKVTQSSRYLVKRTGEKVFLECVQDMDHENMFWYRQDPGLGLRLIYFSYDVKMKEKGDIPEGYSVSREKKERFSLILESASTNQTSMYLCASSPNRRTNTEAFFGQGTRLTVV.

V is TRBV29-1 and J is TRBJ1-2; D might be TRBD1 (5 bases). Germline lookup yields CDR1 SQVTM and CDR2 ANQGSEA. This CDR3 comprises 13 residues. Trimming stripped 4 bases from V and 0 bases from J, with 9 bases between. Written as DNA, the CDR3 is TGCAGCGTTGGACAGTTAGCTAACTATGGCTACACCTTC. The encoded protein is CSVGQLANYGYTF.

The chain joins TRBV6-5 to TRBJ2-7, with a possible D match to TRBD1 (5 bases). The germline CDR1 and CDR2 sequences are MNHEY and SVGAGI. The CDR3 runs 16 residues. Trimming removed 2 bases at V and 1 base at J, with 15 bases between. The CDR3 reads CASSYMAGINSYEQYF. For the CDR3, the DNA is TGTGCCAGCAGTTACATGGCAGGGATTAATTCCTACGAGCAGTACTTC.

A word on this clone: This specimen includes other DNA sequences encoding the same CDR3. This chain connects TRBV19 to TRBJ1-5, with 9 nucleotides matching TRBD1. CDR3 length: 15 amino acids. Germline V gene data show CDR1 as LNHDA and CDR2 as SQIVND (reference sequence). Trimming at V came to 6 bases and at J to 1 base, leaving 4 bases not matched to a gene. CDR3 amino acids: CASRDRGRSNQPQHF. CDR3 coding DNA: TGTGCCAGTAGGGACAGGGGCAGGAGCAATCAGCCCCAGCATTTT.

The V gene is TRBV7-2, the J gene TRBJ2-7; D uncertain. CDR1 is SGHTA, CDR2 FQGNSA, per germline. This CDR3 is 14 amino acids long. V lost 0 bases to trimming and J lost 2 bases, with 8 bases between them. The CDR3 DNA reads TGTGCCAGCAGCTTAGCGGGTAGGACCTACGAGCAGTACTTC. Residues: CASSLAGRTYEQYF.

This chain links TRBV7-2 with TRBJ1-1, with 8 bases that match TRBD1. CDR3 size: 16 residues. Germline V CDR1 and CDR2: SGHTA, FQGNSA. V lost 4 bases, J lost 4 bases, and 11 bases stayed unmatched. The CDR3 spells CASSSRTGIWATEAFF. CDR3 in DNA: TGTGCCAGCAGCTCCCGGACAGGGATTTGGGCCACTGAAGCTTTCTTT.

V is TRBV15 and J is TRBJ2-2; D call uncertain. Germline V gene lookup returns CDR1 LNHNV and CDR2 YYDKDF (reference sequence). The CDR3 sequence is 14 residues long. Trimming stripped 3 bases from V and 3 bases from J, with 8 bases between. The CDR3 nucleotides read TGTGCCACCAGCAGGATTACAGACACCGGGGAGCTGTTTTTT. Translated: CATSRITDTGELFF. The full variable domain, with the rest looked up from reference TRBV15 and TRBJ2-2, is DAMVIQNPRYQVTQFGKPVTLSCSQTLNHNVMYWYQQKSSQAPKLLFHYYDKDFNNEADTPDNFQSRRPNTSFCFLDIRSPGLGDTAMYLCATSRITDTGELFFGEGSRLTVL.

The V and J genes are TRBV27 and TRBJ1-1; D might be TRBD1 (6 bases). Per germline, CDR1 MNHEY and CDR2 SMNVEV (reference sequence). The CDR3 runs to 15 residues. The V gene lost 8 bases and the J gene lost 1 base, with 17 bases spanning the gap. CDR3 DNA sequence: TGTGCCAGCGCTCTAGGGTGGGGGGCGAACACTGAAGCTTTCTTT. Encoded protein: CASALGWGANTEAFF.

This rearrangement joins TRBV5-4 to TRBJ2-1; 11 bases are a match to TRBD2. The CDR3 length is 15 residues. V lost 4 bases to trimming and J lost 9 bases; unmatched junction nucleotides: 9. Germline CDR1 and CDR2: SGHNT and YYREEE (reference sequence). In DNA, the CDR3 is TGTGCCAGCAGCCCGGGACTAGCGGTCGGGGGTGAGCAGTTCTTC. Amino acid sequence: CASSPGLAVGGEQFF.

This chain uses TRBV7-6 with TRBJ2-6; D not resolved. The ends were cut back, 2 bases at V and 8 bases at J, with 10 bases in the middle. CDR1 is SGHVS and CDR2 is FNYEAQ in the germline V gene. The CDR3 extends over 14 amino acids. The CDR3 loop is CASSLQEYTNVLTF. The CDR3 nucleotides read TGTGCCAGCAGCTTACAGGAGTATACCAACGTCCTGACTTTC.

The genes are TRBV7-9 and TRBJ2-7, with 9 bases matching TRBD2. The CDR3 covers 14 residues. Trimming took 10 bases from V and 1 from J; bases not matched to a gene: 8. Per germline, CDR1 SEHNR and CDR2 FQNEAQ (reference sequence). CDR3 protein: CAIIQTSGSYEQYF. In DNA form, the CDR3 reads TGTGCCATCATCCAGACTAGCGGTTCCTACGAGCAGTACTTC.